A single sample gave rise to the 19 T cell receptor beta chains below, sequenced in a study of T cell responses to AZD1222 COVID-19 vaccine. TCRdb's table, derived via immunoSEQ multiplex PCR, lists solely in-frame clones and lacks some. Here the sample spans about 150,000 clones, under 95% being singletons. This specimen was peripheral blood, taken on day 0 of AZD1222 vaccination. All receptors come from an adult in good health.

This chain links TRBV28 with TRBJ2-7; 10 positions match TRBD1. Per germline, CDR1 MDHEN and CDR2 SYDVKM. This CDR3 region has 15 residues. Germline trimming cut 6 bases from V and 4 bases from J; bases unmatched to any gene: 9. The CDR3 sequence: CASSRIGTGVYEQYF. DNA of the CDR3: TGTGCCAGCAGCCGGATCGGGACAGGGGTTTACGAGCAGTACTTC.

The gene calls are TRBV28 and TRBJ1-3; a possible D gene is TRBD1 (6 bases). Germline V lookup: CDR1 MDHEN, CDR2 SYDVKM. The CDR3 extends over 16 amino acids. The V end was cut by 2 bases, the J end by 2 bases, with 13 bases between. This CDR3 is CASSLDTGSTGNTIYF. Written as DNA, the CDR3 is TGTGCCAGCAGTTTAGATACAGGGTCTACTGGAAACACCATATATTTT.

The J gene is TRBJ2-7, the V gene TRBV28, with 9 bases fitting TRBD1. With V trimmed by 5 bases and J by 0 bases, 2 bases remained unmatched. The CDR3 is 14 amino acids. Germline V gene lookup returns CDR1 MDHEN and CDR2 SYDVKM. CDR3: CASSQTGGSYEQYF. CDR3 in DNA: TGTGCCAGCAGTCAGACAGGGGGCTCCTACGAGCAGTACTTC.

The chain links TRBV4-2 to TRBJ1-4; D is possibly TRBD1 (6 bases). Germline V gene data show CDR1 as LGHNA and CDR2 as YNFKEQ. The CDR3 has 16 residues. Trimming removed 3 bases from V and 5 bases from J, with 16 bases in between. CDR3 in amino acids: CASSHVTRQENEKLFF. The CDR3 region has the DNA TGTGCCAGCAGCCACGTAACCCGACAGGAGAATGAAAAACTGTTTTTT.

This clone appeared once. This chain uses TRBV7-9 with TRBJ1-1; maybe TRBD1 (5 bases). The CDR3 consists of 14 residues. CDR1 is SEHNR and CDR2 is FQNEAQ in the germline V gene (reference sequence). Deletions cut 7 bases from V and 2 bases from J, with 14 bases between. CDR3 loop: CASNGGIENTEAFF. DNA for the CDR3: TGTGCCAGCAACGGGGGGATTGAAAACACTGAAGCTTTCTTT. Supplemented by reference TRBV7-9 and TRBJ1-1, the full variable domain reads DTGVSQNPRHKITKRGQNVTFRCDPISEHNRLYWYRQTLGQGPEFLTYFQNEAQLEKSRLLSDRFSAERPKGSFSTLEIQRTEQGDSAMYLCASNGGIENTEAFFGQGTRLTVV.

This chain connects TRBV11-3 to TRBJ2-3; D may be TRBD1 or TRBD2 (5 bases each). V was clipped by 3 bases and J by 5 bases, with 18 bases between them. This CDR3 is 16 amino acids long. Germline V gene data show CDR1 as SGHNT and CDR2 as YENEEA. CDR3 amino acids: CASSLGWGPRGDTQYF. CDR3 nucleotide sequence: TGTGCCAGCAGCTTGGGCTGGGGCCCCCGGGGAGATACGCAGTATTTT.

The J gene is TRBJ2-3, the V gene TRBV25-1, with TRBD2 matching over 13 bases. The CDR3 has 16 residues. CDR1 and CDR2 from the germline V gene are MGHDK and SYGVNS. J lost 3 bases, V lost 6 bases, and 6 bases had no gene match. Here the CDR3 DNA reads TGTGCCAGCAGCAGGACTAGCGGGAGTCTTACAGATACGCAGTATTTT. It codes for CASSRTSGSLTDTQYF.

V gene TRBV7-9 combines with J gene TRBJ1-2; D is unclear. Germline V gives CDR1 SEHNR, CDR2 FQNEAQ (reference sequence). The CDR3 covers 13 residues. The ends were cut back, 7 bases at V and 1 base at J, with 10 bases in the middle. This CDR3 is CASTPPVNYGYTF. The CDR3 nucleotides are TGTGCCAGCACCCCGCCGGTTAACTATGGCTACACCTTC.

The V gene is TRBV7-2, the J gene TRBJ1-2; no reliable D call. Germline assignment: CDR1 SGHTA and CDR2 FQGNSA. The CDR3 has 13 residues. Between the trimmed V and J ends, which lost 1 base and 6 bases, there was a span of 9 bases. The CDR3 DNA sequence: TGTGCCAGCAGCTTAGGAGGGTTAAATGGCTACACCTTC. As protein: CASSLGGLNGYTF.

J is TRBJ2-5 and V is TRBV7-3; 10 bases are a match to TRBD1. The V gene end was trimmed by 4 bases and the J gene end by 4 bases; junction bases not matched to a gene: 3. The V gene's germline CDR1 is SGHTA and CDR2 FQGTGA. The CDR3 covers 14 residues. The CDR3 protein is CASSWTGGRETQYF. In nucleotides, the CDR3 is TGTGCCAGCAGCTGGACAGGGGGGAGAGAGACCCAGTACTTC.

The rearrangement links TRBV18 to TRBJ2-3; maybe TRBD2 (7 bases). The V gene's germline CDR1 is KGHSH and CDR2 LQKENI. The CDR3 consists of 13 residues. Trimming removed 8 bases from V and 0 bases from J, with 9 bases in between. The CDR3 region has the DNA TGTGCCAGCGGGAGGGGGAGCACAGATACGCAGTATTTT. Residues: CASGRGSTDTQYF.

The chain couples TRBV6-5 to TRBJ2-3; 7 bases line up with TRBD2. From germline, CDR1 is MNHEY and CDR2 SVGAGI. V was pared by 8 bases and J by 0 bases, with 8 bases of the junction left unmatched. This CDR3 region has 15 residues. CDR3 coding DNA: TGTGCCAGCCGGCGGGAGCTCTCTAGCACAGATACGCAGTATTTT. Protein product: CASRRELSSTDTQYF.

The chain combines TRBV28 with TRBJ1-5, with 9 bases aligning to TRBD1. V lost 1 base and J lost 3; bases outside the gene matches: 13. This CDR3 region has 19 residues. In germline, CDR1 is MDHEN, CDR2 SYDVKM. CDR3 DNA sequence: TGTGCCAGCAGTTTATATCGGGGACAGGGAACCGTTATCAATCAGCCCCAGCATTTT. Its translation is CASSLYRGQGTVINQPQHF.

The V and J genes are TRBV5-1 and TRBJ2-1; 7 bases are a match to TRBD1. Germline V lookup: CDR1 SGHRS, CDR2 YFSETQ. V gave up 0 bases and J gave up 9 bases; unmatched junction bases: 3. This CDR3 has 13 amino acids. The CDR3 reads CASSLGQGGEQFF. The CDR3 DNA sequence: TGCGCCAGCAGCTTGGGACAGGGTGGTGAGCAGTTCTTC.

The J gene is TRBJ2-1, the V gene TRBV9; D perhaps matches TRBD2 (6 bases). The CDR3 contains 11 residues. The ends were cut back, 5 bases at V and 7 bases at J, with 7 bases in the middle. Germline loops: CDR1 SGDLS, CDR2 YYNGEE. The CDR3 is CASSSGNEQFF. For the CDR3, the DNA is TGTGCCAGCAGTAGCGGTAATGAGCAGTTCTTC.

The rearrangement uses TRBV7-2 and TRBJ1-5, with no clear D. The V end lost 1 base, the J end lost 2 bases, and 12 bases lay between the germline ends. CDR3 size: 16 residues. Germline-derived CDR1 and CDR2 are SGHTA and FQGNSA. Written as DNA, the CDR3 is TGTGCCAGCAGCTTAGACTCCCTCTGGGGCAATCAGCCCCAGCATTTT. This translates into CASSLDSLWGNQPQHF.

The rearrangement uses TRBV24-1 and TRBJ2-7; possible D gene TRBD1, 5 bases. Germline V CDR1 and CDR2: KGHDR, SFDVKD. The CDR3 totals 13 residues. The ends were cut back, 10 bases at V and 4 bases at J, with 16 bases in the middle. CDR3: CATPRQGVYEQYF. CDR3 DNA: TGTGCCACGCCTCGGCAGGGCGTTTACGAGCAGTACTTC.

The rearrangement links TRBV30 to TRBJ2-7; 10 nucleotides line up with TRBD1. V shed 7 bases, J shed 6 bases, and the junction held 9 bases outside the gene matches. Germline loops: CDR1 GTSNPN, CDR2 SVGIG (reference sequence). This CDR3 contains 13 residues. As DNA, the CDR3 is TGTGCCTTCGACGGGACAGGGGCAGTCGAGCAGTACTTC. Protein: CAFDGTGAVEQYF.

For the CDR3, the DNA is TGTGCCAGTAGTATGTGGGCAGGGGCGGACACTGAAGCTTTCTTT. Translation gives CASSMWAGADTEAFF. This chain joins TRBV19 and TRBJ1-1; tentative D call: TRBD1 (6 bases). Germline assignment: CDR1 LNHDA and CDR2 SQIVND (reference sequence). Trimming left V 3 bases short and J 3 bases short, with 14 bases between. The CDR3 length is 15 residues.